The sequence of this TCR beta chain was determined in a study of T cells in Graves' hyperthyroidism and ophthalmopathy. The diagnoses drew upon clinical symptoms, serum thyroxine and TRAb, thyroid ultrasound and orbital computed tomography. Template material for amplifying TCR beta CDR3 regions consisted of RNA transcripts. RT-PCR in the first round (using the HTBI primer set) targeted the TCR CDR3. In TCRdb, the multiplex PCR reads were re-called with MiXCR into one record per CDR3 protein. The sample includes 300,000 to 450,000 distinct CDR3 sequences, 15% to 20% of them seen just once. The CDR3 is 14 residues long. The V gene's germline CDR1 is LGHDT and CDR2 YNNKEL (reference sequence). V lost 6 bases and J lost 0, with 11 bases in between. At least ten counts were recorded for this clonotype.

The gene calls are TRBV3-1 and TRBJ1-1, with D perhaps matching TRBD1 (6 bases). The sequence was collected from a woman in her forties with Graves' ophthalmopathy. Sequencing was carried out using blood. This CDR3 is CASSQQGMNTEAFF. The DNA of the CDR3 is TGTGCCAGCAGTCAACAGGGTATGAACACTGAAGCTTTCTTT.